This TCR beta chain was identified in a study of OX40 agonist ivuxolimab in advanced cancers. In the study overall: Administration of intravenous ivuxolimab to patients occurred every 2 weeks at 0.01 to 10 mg/kg. Study-wide findings and caveats: Not determined was the antigen specificity of the expanded peripheral T cells. At 0.1 to 3.0 mg/kg, clonal expansion of CD4+ and CD8+ blood T cells had occurred by week 6. Partial responders receiving 0.1-3.0 mg/kg showed among the lowest clonal expansion.

Trimming took off 4 bases at V and 6 bases at J, with 21 bases between the two ends. Germline CDR1 reads LNHDA; CDR2 reads SQIVND (reference sequence). The CDR3 has 17 amino acids. As for this clone: Its antigen is undetermined.

Using immunoSEQ multiplex PCR, the repertoire was profiled, and TCRdb retains in-frame clones only, with some absent. The repertoire holds 70,000 to 100,000 clones, with approximately 90% as singletons. The chain combines TRBV19 with TRBJ2-2, with D maybe TRBD1 (5 bases). The TCR was taken from an adult with an advanced solid tumor such as melanoma, head and neck, liver or kidney cancer. The starting material was CD4+ or CD8+ T cells sorted from blood, obtained in a trial of the OX40 agonist ivuxolimab. CDR3 DNA: TGTGCCAGTAGTAAGGTTAAGAGCTCCCAGGGCGCCGGGGAGCTGTTTTTT. As protein: CASSKVKSSQGAGELFF.